The clone carrying this TCR beta chain was observed once. The authors sequenced TCR beta from blood CD8+ and CD4+ T cells. The multiple sclerosis controls comprised treatment-naive patients whose relapsing-remitting disease was stable or active. The TEMRA cells underwent FACS enrichment, while the CD8+ and CD4+ T cells underwent negative isolation. The entry originates in a study of CD8 T cells in Susac syndrome. The RNA input was about 0.5 to 1 ug, and it was reverse transcribed with random hexamers. The TCR beta CDR3 was amplified by immunoSEQ multiplex PCR across 54 Vbeta, 13 Jbeta. TCRdb ran MiXCR on the immunoSEQ multiplex PCR reads and lists one entry per CDR3 protein. This table holds 150,000 to 200,000 distinct CDR3 sequences, roughly 94% found once. The CDR3 covers 17 residues. CDR1 is DFQATT and CDR2 is SNEGSKA in the germline V gene (reference sequence). Unmatched junction bases numbered 14, after V lost 2 bases and J lost 5 bases.

The chain joins TRBV20-1 to TRBJ1-5; 8 bases fit TRBD1. The material sequenced was CD4+ T cells from PBMCs. The source of this sequence is a human donor with multiple sclerosis. This chain's CDR3 is CSARHSRGQGSDQPQHF. The CDR3 DNA is TGCAGTGCTAGACATTCCCGAGGACAGGGCTCGGATCAGCCCCAGCATTTT.